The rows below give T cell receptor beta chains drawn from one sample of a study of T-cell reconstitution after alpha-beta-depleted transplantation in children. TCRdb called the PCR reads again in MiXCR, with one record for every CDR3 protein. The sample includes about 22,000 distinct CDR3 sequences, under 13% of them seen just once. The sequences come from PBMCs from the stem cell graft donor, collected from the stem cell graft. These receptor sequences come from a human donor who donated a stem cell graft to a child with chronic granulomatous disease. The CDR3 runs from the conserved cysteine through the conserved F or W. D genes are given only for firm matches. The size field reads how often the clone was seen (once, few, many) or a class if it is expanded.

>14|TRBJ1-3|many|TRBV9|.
TGTGCCAGCAGCGAGGGACCGATCTTAAACACCATATATTTT
CASSEGPILNTIYF
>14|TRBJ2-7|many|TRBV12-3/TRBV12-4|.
TGTGCCAGCAGTTCCCCGGCACAATTCTACGAGCAGTACTTC
CASSSPAQFYEQYF
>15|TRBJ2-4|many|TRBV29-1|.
TGCAGCGTCGCCGGGACACATCTAGCCAAAAACATTCAGTACTTC
CSVAGTHLAKNIQYF
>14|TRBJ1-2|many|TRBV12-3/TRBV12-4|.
TGTGCCAGCGAATCAGACACGAGGGACTATGGCTACACCTTC
CASESDTRDYGYTF
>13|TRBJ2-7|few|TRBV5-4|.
TGTGCCAGCAGCTTGAAAATGAGGGACGAGCAGTACTTC
CASSLKMRDEQYF
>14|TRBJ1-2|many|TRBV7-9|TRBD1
TGTGCCAGCAGCTTAGGACAGGGGAGAGGAGGCTACACCTTC
CASSLGQGRGGYTF
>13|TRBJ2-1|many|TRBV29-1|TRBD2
TGCAGCGTTGTCGTAGCGGGGCCCCACGAGCAGTTCTTC
CSVVVAGPHEQFF
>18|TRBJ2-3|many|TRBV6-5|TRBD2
TGTGCCAGCAGTTACTCCGGCGGGGGGCTGGGGAGCACAGATACGCAGTATTTT
CASSYSGGGLGSTDTQYF
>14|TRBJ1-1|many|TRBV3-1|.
TGTGCCAGCAGCCAAGGGACGCGTTTCACTGAAGCTTTCTTT
CASSQGTRFTEAFF
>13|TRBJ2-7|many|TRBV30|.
TGTGCCTGGAGTGTGGGTCAGGGCTACGAGCAGTACTTC
CAWSVGQGYEQYF
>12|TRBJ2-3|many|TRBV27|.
TGTGCCAGCAGTTTAGGGACCGATACGCAGTATTTT
CASSLGTDTQYF
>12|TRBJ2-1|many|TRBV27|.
TGTGCCAGCAGGACAGGTTACAATGAGCAGTTCTTC
CASRTGYNEQFF
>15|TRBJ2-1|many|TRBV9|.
TGTGCCACTTCCCCAGGCGGGGATTCCTACAATGAGCAGTTCTTC
CATSPGGDSYNEQFF